The 29 T cell receptor beta chains below all came from one sample that was sequenced in a study of molecular identifiers for immune sequencing clone quantification. TCRdb fed the PCR reads into MiXCR, producing one record per CDR3 protein. The sample includes some 91,000 distinct CDR3 sequences, more than 20% of them seen just once. The sample taken for sequencing was naive CD8+ T cells from blood, with Jurkat cell RNA spiked in. Subset noted: FACS-sorted CD8+CD4-CCR7+CD45RA+ naive T cells. Receptors originate from a human donor in good health. Some libraries in this study had Jurkat cell RNA spiked in.

A few counts support this clonotype. The genes are TRBV13 and TRBJ2-5, with D perhaps TRBD1 (6 bases). Germline-derived CDR1 and CDR2 are PRHDT and FYEKMQ (reference sequence). There are 13 residues in the CDR3. V was clipped by 3 bases and J by 10 bases, with 15 bases between them. The CDR3 DNA reads as TGTGCCAGCAGCTTGGACAGCAGTCCACTCCAGTACTTC. Protein sequence: CASSLDSSPLQYF.

The genes are TRBV7-9 and TRBJ1-2, with 8 bases matching TRBD1. The germline V gene encodes CDR1 SEHNR and CDR2 FQNEAQ (reference sequence). J gave up 4 bases and V 5 bases, and 9 bases lay outside the gene matches. This CDR3 has 15 residues. The CDR3 region is CASSQGTGMSYGYTF. The CDR3 DNA is TGTGCCAGCAGCCAAGGGACAGGCATGAGCTATGGCTACACCTTC.

Only a few counts were recorded for this clonotype. V gene TRBV11-2 combines with J gene TRBJ1-4; a weak D match, TRBD1 (5 bases). The CDR3 totals 16 residues. V lost 0 bases and J lost 7, with 15 bases in between. The V gene's germline CDR1 is SGHAT and CDR2 FQNNGV. DNA for the CDR3: TGTGCCAGCAGCTTAGATCTAGGGGTTAGCGCTGAAAAACTGTTTTTT. This translates into CASSLDLGVSAEKLFF.

V gene TRBV12-3 or TRBV12-4 combines with J gene TRBJ1-1, with TRBD1 matching 7 bases. V was clipped by 3 bases and J by 13 bases; unmatched bases: 8. This CDR3 comprises 12 residues. In DNA form, the CDR3 reads TGTGCCAGCAGTTTCGAGGGGGCGCATGTTTTCTTT. It translates to CASSFEGAHVFF.

This clonotype was seen a few times. The J gene is TRBJ2-7, the V gene TRBV12-3 or TRBV12-4; no clear D. The CDR3 is made up of 15 amino acids. V was pared by 6 bases and J by 5 bases, with 20 bases between. CDR3 nucleotide sequence: TGTGCCAGCAGCTTTGGTGGCGGTTTGGGCGACGAGCAGTACTTC. Protein product: CASSFGGGLGDEQYF.

Regarding this clonotype: An end of the junction does not agree with germline; a read error may underlie this. The chain links TRBV9 to TRBJ2-3; maybe TRBD1 (6 bases). Germline loops: CDR1 SGDLS, CDR2 YYNGEE. CDR3 length equals 15 residues. The CDR3 is CASTLDSHSTDTQYF. DNA of the CDR3: TGTGCCAGCACCTTGGACAGCCATAGCACAGATACCCAGTATTTC. The entire variable domain, with the rest obtained from reference TRBV9 and TRBJ2-3, is as follows: DSGVTQTPKHLITATGQRVTLRCSPRSGDLSVYWYQQSLDQGLQFLIQYYNGEERAKGNILERFSAQQFPDLHSELNLSSLELGDSALYFCASTLDSHSTDTQYFGPGTRLTVL.

The genes are TRBV27 and TRBJ1-2; TRBD1 matches 9 bases. The CDR3 consists of 15 residues. CDR1 MNHEY and CDR2 SMNVEV come from the germline V gene (reference sequence). V was pared by 5 bases and J by 5 bases, with 9 bases of the junction left unmatched. CDR3 amino acids: CASSIRQGGGYGYTF. CDR3 nucleotides: TGTGCCAGCAGTATCCGACAGGGGGGGGGGTATGGCTACACCTTC.

For this clonotype: Given a much more abundant clone one base away, this may be a read error. This chain's CDR3 is CAWMPAMNTVAFF. The CDR3 DNA reads as TGTGCCTGGATGCCGGCTATGAACACTGTAGCTTTCTTT. The chain joins TRBV30 to TRBJ1-1; D gene unclear. Germline CDR1 is GTSNPN and CDR2 is SVGIG (reference sequence). The CDR3 extends over 13 amino acids.

The sample holds many counts of this clonotype. CDR3 DNA sequence: TGTGCCAGCAGCTTAGCTGGAAGTGAGACCCAGTACTTC. Its translation: CASSLAGSETQYF. The J gene is TRBJ2-5, the V gene TRBV7-9, with unresolved D. CDR3 length equals 13 residues. The ends were cut back, 0 bases at V and 5 bases at J, with 7 bases in the middle. CDR1 is SEHNR and CDR2 is FQNEAQ in the germline V gene (reference sequence).

This clonotype was seen at least ten times. The V gene is TRBV28, the J gene TRBJ2-7; perhaps TRBD1 as D (5 bases). Germline V CDR1 and CDR2: MDHEN, SYDVKM. V was clipped by 4 bases and J by 0 bases, with 13 bases between them. This CDR3 is built from 15 residues. For the CDR3, the DNA is TGTGCCAGCAGTTCCAGGGTCGAGAGCTCCTACGAGCAGTACTTC. It translates to CASSSRVESSYEQYF.

As concerns this clonotype: One end of the junction varies from germline; a read error may be responsible. This rearrangement joins TRBV7-2 to TRBJ1-1; D remains unclear. This CDR3 is 13 amino acids long. Germline V gives CDR1 SGHTA, CDR2 FQGNSA. Here the CDR3 reads CASSLVGSVEALF. The CDR3 region has the DNA TGTGCCAGCAGCTTAGTGGGGTCCGTTGAAGCTTTATTT.

The rearrangement links TRBV19 to TRBJ2-7; 12 bases align to TRBD1. The CDR3 totals 15 residues. The ends lost 5 bases at V and 3 bases at J; junction bases unmatched: 5. Germline values: CDR1 LNHDA, CDR2 SQIVND (reference sequence). CDR3 DNA sequence: TGTGCCAGTAGTTCCGGGACAGGGGGCATCTACGAGCAGTACTTC. Protein product: CASSSGTGGIYEQYF.

This clonotype was found many times. V and J are TRBV10-2 and TRBJ1-6; unclear D gene. Germline CDR1 is WSHSY and CDR2 is SAAADI. The CDR3 is made up of 13 amino acids. Trimming cost V 0 bases and J 8 bases, with 5 bases left between them. The CDR3 coding sequence is TGCGCCAGCAGTGAGTCCGGGTATTCACCCCTCCACTTT. It specifies CASSESGYSPLHF.

This clonotype was seen at least ten times. The chain recombines TRBV13 with TRBJ2-1, with 10 bases lining up with TRBD2. The CDR3 spans 15 residues. The V gene's germline CDR1 is PRHDT and CDR2 FYEKMQ (reference sequence). After removal of 6 bases from V and 8 bases from J, the junction contained 10 bases not matched to a gene. In DNA form, the CDR3 reads TGTGCCAGCAGTCAGGTGTCTAGCGGGAGTTATGAGCAGTTCTTC. It encodes CASSQVSSGSYEQFF.

This clonotype has a count of ten or more. CDR3 residues: CASSYSPYFTGESSTDTQYF. The CDR3 bases are TGTGCCAGCAGTTACTCCCCCTACTTCACAGGGGAAAGTAGCACAGATACGCAGTATTTT. The chain carries TRBV6-5 and TRBJ2-3; 7 nucleotides agree with TRBD1. The length of the CDR3 is 20 residues. Germline V lookup: CDR1 MNHEY, CDR2 SVGAGI. V trimming: 0 bases; J trimming: 0 bases; junction bases outside the gene matches: 15.

Remarks on this clonotype: With a much larger clone just one base away, this may be a read error. The chain recombines TRBV10-2 with TRBJ1-4; TRBD1 aligns across 9 bases. Germline V gene sequence: CDR1 WSHSY, CDR2 SAAADI. The CDR3 extends over 13 amino acids. Trimming took 10 bases from V and 8 from J; bases not matched to a gene: 8. CDR3 protein: CATHSGTGEKLFF. The CDR3 DNA follows: TGCGCCACCCACTCCGGGACAGGGGAAAAACTGTTTTTT.

Remarks on this clonotype: It is unclear where the CDR3 begins or ends on the DNA, so no DNA is shown, and the CDR3 is as TCRdb lists it. V and J are TRBV5-4 and TRBJ1-1; the D call in the table, TRBD1, was not verified against the DNA. The CDR3 numbers 12 amino acids, ends counted. Germline V gene data show CDR1 as SGHNT and CDR2 as YYREEE (reference sequence). The CDR3 here is CASSLVGAGALF.

The V call is TRBV5-1, the J call TRBJ1-1; a weak D match, TRBD1 (6 bases). Germline-derived CDR1 and CDR2 are SGHRS and YFSETQ. Between the trimmed V and J ends, which lost 2 bases and 3 bases, there was a span of 11 bases. The CDR3 is 14 residues long. The CDR3 here is CASSFAGAYTEAFF. The CDR3 nucleotides are TGCGCCAGCAGCTTTGCAGGGGCGTACACTGAAGCTTTCTTT.

This clonotype was picked up a small number of times. The V call is TRBV6-1, the J call TRBJ2-7, with D possibly TRBD2 on 7 matching bases. Germline V gene sequence: CDR1 MNHNS, CDR2 SASEGT. This CDR3 is 15 amino acids long. V was cut by 3 bases and J by 3 bases, with 15 bases left in between. CDR3 in DNA: TGTGCCAGCAGTGATTGGGGGGGCCTGGGCTACGAGCAGTACTTC. This translates into CASSDWGGLGYEQYF.

There are many counts of this clonotype. The chain joins TRBV12-3 or TRBV12-4 to TRBJ1-1; 9 bases are a match to TRBD1. J was trimmed by 1 base and V by 7 bases; bases with no gene match: 16. The CDR3 has 18 residues. The DNA of the CDR3 is TGTGCCAGCACCACAGGTGTCGGGACAGGGTCAGGGAACACTGAAGCTTTCTTT. As protein: CASTTGVGTGSGNTEAFF.

This chain links TRBV19 with TRBJ2-1; the D is unclear. Germline CDR1 and CDR2: LNHDA and SQIVND (reference sequence). Trimming removed 3 bases from V and 2 bases from J, with 11 bases in between. There are 15 residues in the CDR3. The CDR3 bases are TGTGCCAGTAGTATTTCCGCGTTTACCTACAATGAGCAGTTCTTC. Translating gives CASSISAFTYNEQFF.

This clonotype was seen only a few times. The CDR3 nucleotides read TGTGCCAGTAGTATGGGGACAAGGGCCAACAATCAGCCCCAGCATTTT. As protein: CASSMGTRANNQPQHF. The V gene is TRBV19, the J gene TRBJ1-5; D possibly corresponds to TRBD1 (6 bases). The V end lost 3 bases, the J end lost 3 bases, and 15 bases lay between the germline ends. The germline V gene has CDR1 LNHDA and CDR2 SQIVND (reference sequence). This CDR3 spans 16 amino acids.

This clonotype was observed at least ten times. The chain carries TRBV7-9 and TRBJ2-3; D is uncertain. In germline, CDR1 is SEHNR, CDR2 FQNEAQ (reference sequence). The CDR3 is 12 amino acids. V was pared by 0 bases and J by 5 bases, with 3 bases between. Written as DNA, the CDR3 is TGTGCCAGCAGCTTAGCCGTAGATACGCAGTATTTT. Protein: CASSLAVDTQYF.

This clonotype was observed at least ten times. This chain links TRBV6-5 with TRBJ2-7; 7 bases line up with TRBD1. V lost 5 bases, J lost 0 bases, and 4 bases stayed unmatched. CDR1 and CDR2 (germline): MNHEY, SVGAGI. This CDR3 has 14 residues. The CDR3 DNA reads as TGTGCCAGCAGTGATAGGGACAGCTCCTACGAGCAGTACTTC. It is translated as CASSDRDSSYEQYF.

In this sample, this clonotype turned up many times. The CDR3 DNA is TGCGCCAGCAGCCAAGGGGGCAGGGATGATGAGCAGTACTTC. It is translated as CASSQGGRDDEQYF. The chain is built from TRBV4-1 and TRBJ2-7, with D possibly being TRBD1 (5 bases). Germline V lookup: CDR1 MGHRA, CDR2 YSYEKL. CDR3 length equals 14 residues. Trimming left V 1 base short and J 7 bases short, with 14 bases between.

This clonotype was found many times. V and J are TRBV30 and TRBJ1-1; no clear D. The V gene's germline CDR1 is GTSNPN and CDR2 SVGIG (reference sequence). Trimming removed 4 bases from V and 5 bases from J, with 14 bases in between. This CDR3 is 13 amino acids long. The CDR3 protein is CAWIEVGRTEAFF. Written as DNA, the CDR3 is TGTGCCTGGATCGAAGTAGGGAGGACTGAAGCTTTCTTT.

The chain recombines TRBV30 with TRBJ2-1; 9 bases map to TRBD2. Germline assignment: CDR1 GTSNPN and CDR2 SVGIG (reference sequence). The CDR3 covers 15 residues. Unmatched junction bases numbered 2, after V lost 2 bases and J lost 0 bases. The CDR3 loop reads CAWSSGGSSYNEQFF. The CDR3 DNA is TGTGCCTGGAGTAGCGGGGGGAGCTCCTACAATGAGCAGTTCTTC.

On this clonotype itself: A much bigger clone sits one base away, suggesting this may be a read error. This rearrangement joins TRBV9 to TRBJ1-6; D is unresolved. Germline V CDR1 and CDR2: SGDLS, YYNGEE. The CDR3 sequence is 15 residues long. CDR3 nucleotide sequence: TGTGCCTGCAGCGTAGCTACAACCTATAATTCACCCCTCCACTTT. Translated, it gives CACSVATTYNSPLHF.

This clonotype was seen many times. The chain carries TRBV6-2 or TRBV6-3 and TRBJ2-7; tentatively, D is TRBD1 (6 bases). Germline assignment: CDR1 MNHEY and CDR2 SVGEGT. The V and J ends lost 5 bases and 5 bases respectively, with 10 bases between them. The CDR3 covers 12 residues. The CDR3, as DNA: TGTGCCAGCAGTACAGGGTTACACGAGCAGTACTTC. This encodes CASSTGLHEQYF.